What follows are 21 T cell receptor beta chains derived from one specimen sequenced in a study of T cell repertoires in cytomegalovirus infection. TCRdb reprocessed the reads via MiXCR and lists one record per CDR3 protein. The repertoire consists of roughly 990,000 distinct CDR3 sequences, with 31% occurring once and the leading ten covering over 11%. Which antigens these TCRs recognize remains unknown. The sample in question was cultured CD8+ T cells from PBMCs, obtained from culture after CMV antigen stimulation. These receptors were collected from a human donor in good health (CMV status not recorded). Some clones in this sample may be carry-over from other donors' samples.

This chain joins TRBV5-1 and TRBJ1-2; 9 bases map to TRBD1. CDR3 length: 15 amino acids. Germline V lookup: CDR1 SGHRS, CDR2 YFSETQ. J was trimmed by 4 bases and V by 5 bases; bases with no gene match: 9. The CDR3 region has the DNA TGCGCCAGCAGAACCGGGACAGGGACTTTCTATGGCTACACCTTC. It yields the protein CASRTGTGTFYGYTF.

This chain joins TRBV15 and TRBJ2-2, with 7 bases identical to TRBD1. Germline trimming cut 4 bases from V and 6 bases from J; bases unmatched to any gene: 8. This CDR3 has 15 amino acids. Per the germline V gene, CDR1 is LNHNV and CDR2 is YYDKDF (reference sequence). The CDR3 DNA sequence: TGTGCCACCAGCACTCTGGCACAGGGGTCCGGGGAGCTGTTTTTT. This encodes CATSTLAQGSGELFF.

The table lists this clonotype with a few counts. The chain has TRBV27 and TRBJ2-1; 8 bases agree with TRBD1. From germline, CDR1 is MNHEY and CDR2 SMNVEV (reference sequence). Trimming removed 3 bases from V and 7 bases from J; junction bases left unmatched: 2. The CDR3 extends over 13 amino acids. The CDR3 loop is CASSFRTGNEQFF. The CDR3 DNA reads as TGTGCCAGCAGTTTTCGGACAGGGAATGAGCAGTTCTTC.

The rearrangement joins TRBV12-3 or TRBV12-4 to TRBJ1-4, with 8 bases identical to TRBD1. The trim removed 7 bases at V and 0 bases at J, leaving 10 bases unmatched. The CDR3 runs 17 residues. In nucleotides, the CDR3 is TGTGCCAGCACCTTCTGGACAGGGCTCCCAACTAATGAAAAACTGTTTTTT. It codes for CASTFWTGLPTNEKLFF.

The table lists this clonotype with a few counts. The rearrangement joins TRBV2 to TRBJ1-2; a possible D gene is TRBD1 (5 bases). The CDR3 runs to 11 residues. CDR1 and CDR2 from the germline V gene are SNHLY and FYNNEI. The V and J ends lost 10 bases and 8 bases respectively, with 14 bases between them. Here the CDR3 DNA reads TGTGCCACGGACACGGCTATAGGCTACACCTTC. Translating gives CATDTAIGYTF.

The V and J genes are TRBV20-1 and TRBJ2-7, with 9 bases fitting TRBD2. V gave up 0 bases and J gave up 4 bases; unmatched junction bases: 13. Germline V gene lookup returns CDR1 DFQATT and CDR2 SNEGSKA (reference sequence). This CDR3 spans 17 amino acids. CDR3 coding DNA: TGCAGTGCTAGAGATAGGAGCGGGGGGCAAAATTTGTACGAGCAGTACGTC. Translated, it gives CSARDRSGGQNLYEQYV.

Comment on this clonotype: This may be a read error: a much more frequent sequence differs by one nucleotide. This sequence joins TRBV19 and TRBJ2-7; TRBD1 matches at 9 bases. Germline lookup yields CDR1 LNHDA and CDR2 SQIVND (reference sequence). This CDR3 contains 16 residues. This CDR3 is CVSSSGFGQGTYEQYF. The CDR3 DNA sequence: TGTGTCAGTAGTTCAGGATTCGGACAGGGGACCTACGAGCAGTACTTC.

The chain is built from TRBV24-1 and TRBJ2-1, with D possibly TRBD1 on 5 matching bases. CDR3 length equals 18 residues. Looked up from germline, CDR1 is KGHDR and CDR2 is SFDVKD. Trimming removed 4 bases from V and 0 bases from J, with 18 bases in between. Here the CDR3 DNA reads TGTGCCACCAGTGACCACGTGCTCAGGGTGAGCTCCTACAATGAGCAGTTCTTC. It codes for CATSDHVLRVSSYNEQFF.

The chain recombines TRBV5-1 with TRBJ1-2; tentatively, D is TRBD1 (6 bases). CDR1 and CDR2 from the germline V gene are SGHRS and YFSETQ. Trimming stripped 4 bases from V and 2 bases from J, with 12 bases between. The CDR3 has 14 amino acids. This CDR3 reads CASSLGDTNYGYTF. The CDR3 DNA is TGCGCCAGCAGCCTGGGGGACACAAACTATGGCTACACCTTC.

CDR3 bases: TGCGCCAGCAGTGAGTCGGGCAGAGCGAACACCGGGGAGCTGTTTTTT. Translated: CASSESGRANTGELFF. This rearrangement joins TRBV10-1 to TRBJ2-2; D uncertain. Trimming removed 0 bases at V and 0 bases at J, with 8 bases between. CDR1 is WNHNN and CDR2 is SYGVQD in the germline V gene (reference sequence). The CDR3 consists of 16 residues.

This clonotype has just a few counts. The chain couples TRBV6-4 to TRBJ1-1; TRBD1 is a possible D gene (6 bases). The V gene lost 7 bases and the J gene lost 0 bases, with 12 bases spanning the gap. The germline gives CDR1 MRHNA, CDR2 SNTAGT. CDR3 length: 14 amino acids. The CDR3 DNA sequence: TGTGCCAGCAAGGGGAGGGGGTTGAACACTGAAGCTTTCTTT. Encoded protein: CASKGRGLNTEAFF.

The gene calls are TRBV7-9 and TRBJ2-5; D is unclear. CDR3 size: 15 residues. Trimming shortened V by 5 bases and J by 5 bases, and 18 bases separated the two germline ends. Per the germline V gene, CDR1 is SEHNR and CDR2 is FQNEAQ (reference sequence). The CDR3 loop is CASSPVFRVWETQYF. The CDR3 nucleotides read TGTGCCAGCAGCCCGGTGTTTAGGGTCTGGGAGACCCAGTACTTC.

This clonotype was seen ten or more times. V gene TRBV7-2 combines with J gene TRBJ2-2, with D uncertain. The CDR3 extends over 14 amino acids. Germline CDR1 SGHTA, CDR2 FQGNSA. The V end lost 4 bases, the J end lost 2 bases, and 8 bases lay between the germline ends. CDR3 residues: CASSSMLNTGELFF. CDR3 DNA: TGTGCCAGCAGCTCCATGCTAAACACCGGGGAGCTGTTTTTT.

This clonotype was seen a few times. The CDR3 sequence: CASSQSIAGPSTDTQYF. For the CDR3, the DNA is TGCGCCAGCAGCCAATCTATAGCGGGACCGAGCACAGATACGCAGTATTTT. V and J are TRBV4-3 and TRBJ2-3, with 8 bases that match TRBD2. V gave up 2 bases and J gave up 0 bases; unmatched junction bases: 7. The CDR3 contains 17 residues. Germline loops: CDR1 LGHNA, CDR2 YSLEER.

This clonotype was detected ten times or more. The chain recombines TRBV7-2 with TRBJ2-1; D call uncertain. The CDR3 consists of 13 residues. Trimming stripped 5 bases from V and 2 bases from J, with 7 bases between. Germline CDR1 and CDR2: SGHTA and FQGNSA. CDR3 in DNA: TGTGCCAGCAGCACCCGCCCCTACAATGAGCAGTTCTTC. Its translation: CASSTRPYNEQFF.

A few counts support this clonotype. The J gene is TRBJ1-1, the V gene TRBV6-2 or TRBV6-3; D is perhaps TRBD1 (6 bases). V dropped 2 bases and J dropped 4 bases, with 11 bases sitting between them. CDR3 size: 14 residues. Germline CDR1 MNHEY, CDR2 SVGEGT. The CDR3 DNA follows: TGTGCCAGCAGTTACGGAGGGGGAATCACTGAAGCTTTCTTT. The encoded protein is CASSYGGGITEAFF.

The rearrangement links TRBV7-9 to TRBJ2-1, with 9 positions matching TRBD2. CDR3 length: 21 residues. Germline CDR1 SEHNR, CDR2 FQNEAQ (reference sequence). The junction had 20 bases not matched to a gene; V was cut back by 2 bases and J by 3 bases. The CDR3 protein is CASSLTGQRTSEELNYNEQFF. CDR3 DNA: TGTGCCAGCAGCTTAACGGGACAGCGGACTAGCGAGGAATTAAACTACAATGAGCAGTTCTTC.

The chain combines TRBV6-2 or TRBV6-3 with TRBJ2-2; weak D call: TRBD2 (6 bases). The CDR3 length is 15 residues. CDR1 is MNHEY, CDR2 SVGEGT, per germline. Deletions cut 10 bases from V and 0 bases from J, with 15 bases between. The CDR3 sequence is CANTGTSTNTGELFF. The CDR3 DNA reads TGTGCCAACACAGGAACTAGCACGAACACCGGGGAGCTGTTTTTT.

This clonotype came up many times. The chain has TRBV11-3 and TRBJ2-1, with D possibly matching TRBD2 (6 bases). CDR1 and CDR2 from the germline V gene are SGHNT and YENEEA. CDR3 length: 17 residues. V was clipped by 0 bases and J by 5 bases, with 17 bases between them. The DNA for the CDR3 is TGTGCCAGCAGCTTAGACCCCCCGGGACTCCCTAACAATGAGCAGTTCTTC. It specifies CASSLDPPGLPNNEQFF.

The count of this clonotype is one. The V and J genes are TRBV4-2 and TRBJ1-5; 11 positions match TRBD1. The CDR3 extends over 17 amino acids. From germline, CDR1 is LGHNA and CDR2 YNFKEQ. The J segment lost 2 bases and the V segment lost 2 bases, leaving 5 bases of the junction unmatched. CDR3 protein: CASSQNPGQGGNQPQHF. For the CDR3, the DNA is TGTGCCAGCAGCCAAAACCCGGGACAGGGGGGCAATCAGCCCCAGCATTTT.

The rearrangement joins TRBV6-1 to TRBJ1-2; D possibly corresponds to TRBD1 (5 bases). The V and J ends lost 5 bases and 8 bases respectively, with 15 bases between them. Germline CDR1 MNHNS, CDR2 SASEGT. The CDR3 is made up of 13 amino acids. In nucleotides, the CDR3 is TGTGCCAGCAGTTCCAACCGGGGGAAAGGCTACACCTTC. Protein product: CASSSNRGKGYTF.